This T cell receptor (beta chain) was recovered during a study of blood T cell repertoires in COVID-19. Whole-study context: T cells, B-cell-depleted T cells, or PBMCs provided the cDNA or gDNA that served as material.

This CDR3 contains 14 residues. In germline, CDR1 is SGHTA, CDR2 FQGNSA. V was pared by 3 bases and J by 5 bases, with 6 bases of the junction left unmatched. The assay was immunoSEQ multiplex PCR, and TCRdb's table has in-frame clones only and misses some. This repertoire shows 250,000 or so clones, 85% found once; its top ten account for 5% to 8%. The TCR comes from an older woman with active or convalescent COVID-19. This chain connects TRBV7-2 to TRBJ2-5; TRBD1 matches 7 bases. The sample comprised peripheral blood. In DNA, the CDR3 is TGTGCCAGCAGCTTCGACAGGGTGGTGGAGACCCAGTACTTC. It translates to CASSFDRVVETQYF.